The 11 T cell receptor beta chains in this list originate from one sample, sequenced in a study of T cell repertoires in cytomegalovirus infection (dated by TCRdb to about 2019). The intended sense of this specimen's treatment or condition label: in vitro stimulation with specific CMV peptide epitopes to enrich CMV-specific T cells. Antigens for these TCRs are unknown. Sequencing took place on an Illumina HiSeq 1500. In TCRdb, the public reads were trimmed at Q25 with fastp and aligned with MiXCR, with productive beta chains retained. Every CDR3 protein is listed once, alongside the most common genes and DNA of its rows. The sample table records about 360,000 distinct CDR3 sequences; around a third of these occur just once. Less than 15% of the sample rests with the top ten. This specimen was cultured PBMCs, taken from culture after CMV antigen stimulation. These receptors originate from a human donor in good health (CMV status not recorded). Some clones in this sample may be carry-over from other donors' samples.

This clonotype was counted only a few times. The chain links TRBV6-2 or TRBV6-3 to TRBJ2-7, with 9 positions matching TRBD1. The germline V gene encodes CDR1 MNHEY and CDR2 SVGEGT. The length of the CDR3 is 17 residues. V trimming: 8 bases; J trimming: 5 bases; junction bases outside the gene matches: 19. CDR3 region: CASGLQRVTGGAHEQYF. DNA for the CDR3: TGTGCCAGCGGTCTCCAACGGGTGACAGGGGGAGCCCACGAGCAGTACTTC.

This clonotype was seen only a few times. CDR3 coding DNA: TGTGCCAGCAGGAAATACCCGACAGGGAGCTCCTACGAGCAGTACTTC. Its protein product is CASRKYPTGSSYEQYF. V gene TRBV6-1 combines with J gene TRBJ2-7; TRBD1 matches at 7 bases. V trimming: 6 bases; J trimming: 0 bases; junction bases outside the gene matches: 11. CDR1 is MNHNS and CDR2 is SASEGT in the germline V gene. This CDR3 contains 16 residues.

Only a few counts were recorded for this clonotype. This chain links TRBV7-2 with TRBJ2-3; 8 positions match TRBD2. The CDR3 has 15 residues. Germline trimming cut 6 bases from V and 3 bases from J; bases unmatched to any gene: 8. Germline lookup yields CDR1 SGHTA and CDR2 FQGNSA. CDR3 DNA: TGTGCCAGCAGACCGCCGGGACTAGGGACAGATACGCAGTATTTT. Translated, it gives CASRPPGLGTDTQYF.

This clonotype came up a few times. J is TRBJ1-1 and V is TRBV30; D is unclear. Germline loops: CDR1 GTSNPN, CDR2 SVGIG (reference sequence). Trimming cost V 2 bases and J 3 bases, with 13 bases left between them. The CDR3 has 14 amino acids. The CDR3 loop reads CAWSSSPGHTEAFF. The CDR3 bases are TGTGCCTGGAGTTCATCACCAGGCCACACTGAAGCTTTCTTT.

The chain carries TRBV7-9 and TRBJ1-5; a possible D gene is TRBD1 (5 bases). The CDR3 spans 14 residues. V shed 2 bases and J shed 4 bases, with 9 bases lying between them. Germline V gene sequence: CDR1 SEHNR, CDR2 FQNEAQ (reference sequence). The CDR3 nucleotides are TGTGCCAGCAGCTTACCGGGGGATAATCAGCCCCAGCATTTT. Its translation is CASSLPGDNQPQHF. Supplemented by reference TRBV7-9 and TRBJ1-5, the full variable domain reads DTGVSQNPRHKITKRGQNVTFRCDPISEHNRLYWYRQTLGQGPEFLTYFQNEAQLEKSRLLSDRFSAERPKGSFSTLEIQRTEQGDSAMYLCASSLPGDNQPQHFGDGTRLSIL.

Only a few counts were recorded for this clonotype. The chain combines TRBV7-2 with TRBJ1-2; TRBD1 might be the D (5 bases). Trimming pared 5 bases from V and 2 bases from J, leaving 12 bases between. The CDR3 totals 14 residues. Germline CDR1 is SGHTA and CDR2 is FQGNSA. CDR3 DNA: TGTGCCAGCAGCCAGGGCAGCGGGAACTATGGCTACACCTTC. Translated, it gives CASSQGSGNYGYTF.

This chain uses TRBV12-3 or TRBV12-4 with TRBJ2-7; 9 bases match TRBD1. This CDR3 region has 17 residues. Germline trimming cut 8 bases from V and 3 bases from J; bases unmatched to any gene: 17. CDR3: CASRKSGTGYLGYEQYF. CDR3 coding DNA: TGTGCCAGCCGAAAATCCGGGACAGGGTATTTAGGCTACGAGCAGTACTTC.

The chain recombines TRBV29-1 with TRBJ2-3; tentative D call: TRBD2 (5 bases). Between the trimmed V and J ends, which lost 1 base and 6 bases, there was a span of 14 bases. Germline CDR1 SQVTM, CDR2 ANQGSEA. The CDR3 loop spans 14 amino acids. The CDR3 coding sequence is TGCAGCGTTGAAGCCCGGACGGGGTTGGATACGCAGTATTTT. Translating it yields CSVEARTGLDTQYF.

This clonotype appeared a single time. The V and J genes are TRBV14 and TRBJ1-1; D unclear. V was pared by 1 base and J by 1 base, with 7 bases between. From germline, CDR1 is SGHDN and CDR2 FVKESK. CDR3 length: 14 residues. CDR3 sequence: CASSQALGNTEAFF. The DNA of the CDR3 is TGTGCCAGCAGCCAAGCCTTGGGGAACACTGAAGCTTTCTTT.

This chain connects TRBV25-1 to TRBJ2-1; TRBD2 matches at 10 bases. Per the germline V gene, CDR1 is MGHDK and CDR2 is SYGVNS. V shed 3 bases, J shed 8 bases, and the junction held 10 bases outside the gene matches. The CDR3 has 16 residues. Written as DNA, the CDR3 is TGTGCCAGCAGTGATGCCTCTAGCGGGAGTGGAGATGAGCAGTTCTTC. This translates into CASSDASSGSGDEQFF. Variable domain in full (rest from reference TRBV25-1 and TRBJ2-1): EADIYQTPRYLVIGTGKKITLECSQTMGHDKMYWYQQDPGMELHLIHYSYGVNSTEKGDLSSESTVSRIRTEHFPLTLESARPSHTSQYLCASSDASSGSGDEQFFGPGTRLTVL.

The rearrangement links TRBV20-1 to TRBJ2-7; 15 nucleotides agree with TRBD2. The CDR3 runs to 15 residues. J was trimmed by 8 bases and V by 2 bases; bases with no gene match: 7. CDR1 and CDR2 from the germline V gene are DFQATT and SNEGSKA (reference sequence). This CDR3 reads CSARRRTSGRAQQYF. The CDR3 nucleotides are TGCAGTGCTAGACGCCGGACTAGCGGGAGGGCCCAGCAGTACTTC.